Below, 21 T cell receptor beta chains from the same sample are listed, as sequenced in a study of shared clonotypes between healthy human individuals. Measured with immunoSEQ multiplex PCR; TCRdb has only the in-frame clones, and not every one. The table lists some 2.1 million clones, about 95% of them singletons. Naive CD8 isolation took CD45RO-negative cells positively selected for CCR7 and excluded terminally differentiated effector memory CD45RA+ cells. Sequencing input: naive CD8+ T cells sorted from blood. Receptor source: a man younger than 30 in good health.

This clone was observed a single time. The chain carries TRBV6-6 and TRBJ2-2; D is uncertain. The length of the CDR3 is 14 residues. Germline lookup yields CDR1 MNHNY and CDR2 SVGAGI (reference sequence). V gave up 8 bases and J gave up 2 bases, with 12 bases separating them. In DNA form, the CDR3 reads TGTGCCAGCCTTAGCAGTACAAACACCGGGGAGCTGTTTTTT. This sequence encodes CASLSSTNTGELFF.

This CDR3 reads CAWSWTGGSYEQYF. The DNA for the CDR3 is TGTGCCTGGAGTTGGACAGGGGGCTCCTACGAGCAGTACTTC. J is TRBJ2-7 and V is TRBV30; 10 bases agree with TRBD1. CDR1 and CDR2 from the germline V gene are GTSNPN and SVGIG (reference sequence). V dropped 2 bases and J dropped 0; count of bases not matched to a gene: 1. This CDR3 has 14 residues.

The chain links TRBV5-6 to TRBJ2-5, with D perhaps matching TRBD1 (6 bases). Trimming cost V 0 bases and J 4 bases, with 13 bases left between them. Germline loops: CDR1 SGHDT, CDR2 YYEEEE. This CDR3 spans 15 amino acids. The CDR3 nucleotides read TGTGCCAGCAGCTTGGGGGCCAGGGGTGGAGAGACCCAGTACTTC. Amino acid sequence: CASSLGARGGETQYF.

The chain combines TRBV25-1 with TRBJ1-6, with a tentative D call TRBD1 (5 bases). The CDR3 consists of 14 residues. V was pared by 3 bases and J by 9 bases, with 12 bases between. Germline CDR1 MGHDK, CDR2 SYGVNS. CDR3 residues: CASSDSGRASPLHF. CDR3 DNA: TGTGCCAGCAGTGACTCGGGCAGGGCTTCACCCCTCCACTTT.

The chain uses TRBV2 and TRBJ2-7; 14 nucleotides align to TRBD2. V was clipped by 5 bases and J by 6 bases; unmatched bases: 12. Germline CDR1 reads SNHLY; CDR2 reads FYNNEI. The CDR3 runs 17 residues. The CDR3 reads CASSLSGTSGRVGEQYF. DNA for the CDR3: TGTGCCAGCAGTCTTTCCGGGACTAGCGGGAGAGTAGGCGAGCAGTACTTC.

This rearrangement joins TRBV15 to TRBJ1-1; no clear D. In germline, CDR1 is LNHNV, CDR2 YYDKDF (reference sequence). The CDR3 consists of 15 residues. The ends were cut back, 8 bases at V and 0 bases at J, with 16 bases in the middle. Here the CDR3 reads CATAPEGAMNTEAFF. The CDR3 region has the DNA TGTGCCACCGCCCCAGAGGGCGCCATGAACACTGAAGCTTTCTTT.

V usage is TRBV5-4 and J usage is TRBJ2-1; TRBD1 aligns across 8 bases. The J segment lost 6 bases and the V segment lost 4 bases, leaving 6 bases of the junction unmatched. CDR1 and CDR2 from the germline V gene are SGHNT and YYREEE (reference sequence). There are 14 residues in the CDR3. The CDR3 sequence: CASSPTGGGNEQFF. CDR3 sequence (DNA): TGTGCCAGCAGCCCCACAGGGGGTGGCAATGAGCAGTTCTTC.

The J gene is TRBJ1-5, the V gene TRBV27; 8 bases fit TRBD1. This CDR3 region has 17 residues. Germline trimming cut 4 bases from V and 4 bases from J; bases unmatched to any gene: 12. CDR1 and CDR2 from the germline V gene are MNHEY and SMNVEV (reference sequence). The CDR3 loop reads CASSSIPRTGPNQPQHF. The CDR3 nucleotides are TGTGCCAGCAGTTCCATACCCCGGACAGGGCCTAATCAGCCCCAGCATTTT.

Only a few counts were recorded for this clone. Here the CDR3 reads CASSPGQPNYGYTF. Written as DNA, the CDR3 is TGTGCCAGCAGTCCGGGACAGCCCAACTATGGCTACACCTTC. V gene TRBV6-5 combines with J gene TRBJ1-2; 7 nucleotides match TRBD1. The CDR3 runs to 14 residues. V dropped 5 bases and J dropped 2; count of bases not matched to a gene: 5. CDR1 and CDR2 from the germline V gene are MNHEY and SVGAGI.

CDR3 loop: CATSGHFGEQYF. The CDR3, as DNA: TGTGCCACCTCGGGACACTTCGGCGAGCAGTACTTC. The V and J genes are TRBV10-3 and TRBJ2-7, with D perhaps TRBD1 (6 bases). The CDR3 loop spans 12 amino acids. From germline, CDR1 is ENHRY and CDR2 SYGVKD. V shed 10 bases and J shed 6 bases, with 16 bases lying between them.

The chain uses TRBV4-3 and TRBJ2-7; unclear D gene. Looked up from germline, CDR1 is LGHNA and CDR2 is YSLEER. Trimming removed 0 bases at V and 0 bases at J, with 9 bases between. CDR3 size: 15 residues. The CDR3 nucleotides are TGCGCCAGCAGCCAAGATGTATGGGGCTCCTACGAGCAGTACTTC. Protein sequence: CASSQDVWGSYEQYF.

With regard to this clone: At the DNA level, this CDR3 is encoded by other sequences in the same sample as well. This sequence joins TRBV27 and TRBJ2-7, with D possibly being TRBD1 (6 bases). CDR3 length: 13 amino acids. With 5 bases removed from V and 1 base from J, the gap between germline ends came to 9 bases. Germline V gives CDR1 MNHEY, CDR2 SMNVEV (reference sequence). The CDR3 sequence: CASSLQGSYEQYF. CDR3 bases: TGTGCCAGCAGTCTACAGGGTTCCTACGAGCAGTACTTC.

The chain carries TRBV10-2 and TRBJ2-5; the match to TRBD2 covers 14 bases. V trimming: 7 bases; J trimming: 2 bases; junction bases outside the gene matches: 9. The germline V gene has CDR1 WSHSY and CDR2 SAAADI. The CDR3 has 17 residues. The CDR3 here is CASNPTSGGAGQETQYF. The CDR3 DNA is TGCGCCAGCAACCCGACTAGCGGGGGGGCGGGGCAAGAGACCCAGTACTTC.

The CDR3 nucleotides read TGTGCCAGCAGCTTGGAGCCGTCTAGCACAGATACGCAGTATTTT. Protein sequence: CASSLEPSSTDTQYF. The chain uses TRBV5-4 and TRBJ2-3, with unresolved D. Germline CDR1 and CDR2: SGHNT and YYREEE (reference sequence). The V end was cut by 0 bases, the J end by 0 bases, with 8 bases between. CDR3 length: 15 amino acids. The whole variable domain, remainder taken from reference TRBV5-4 and TRBJ2-3, is ETGVTQSPTHLIKTRGQQVTLRCSSQSGHNTVSWYQQALGQGPQFIFQYYREEENGRGNFPPRFSGLQFPNYSSELNVNALELDDSALYLCASSLEPSSTDTQYFGPGTRLTVL.

The chain uses TRBV15 and TRBJ1-2, with 8 bases that match TRBD1. Unmatched junction bases numbered 10, after V lost 1 base and J lost 3 bases. CDR3 length: 17 amino acids. Per the germline V gene, CDR1 is LNHNV and CDR2 is YYDKDF (reference sequence). In DNA form, the CDR3 reads TGTGCCACCAGCAGAGGGACAGGGATCTCCCTCTACTATGGCTACACCTTC. Its protein is CATSRGTGISLYYGYTF.

This clone was counted once. This chain connects TRBV11-2 to TRBJ2-7; D may be TRBD2 (5 bases). Germline V gene lookup returns CDR1 SGHAT and CDR2 FQNNGV. This CDR3 has 14 amino acids. Deletions cut 2 bases from V and 2 bases from J, with 10 bases between. The CDR3 region has the DNA TGTGCCAGCAGCTTACCGGGGTACCCCTACGAGCAGTACTTC. Translated, it gives CASSLPGYPYEQYF.

V gene TRBV30 combines with J gene TRBJ1-6; D is unresolved. V shed 1 base and J shed 8 bases, with 15 bases lying between them. Looked up from germline, CDR1 is GTSNPN and CDR2 is SVGIG (reference sequence). This CDR3 contains 15 residues. CDR3 DNA sequence: TGTGCCTGGAGTGATCGTAGACCGCTGGATTCACCCCTCCACTTT. Its translation is CAWSDRRPLDSPLHF.

The chain is built from TRBV5-6 and TRBJ2-1; D remains unclear. CDR3 length: 14 residues. Germline V gives CDR1 SGHDT, CDR2 YYEEEE. V was pared by 0 bases and J by 7 bases, with 11 bases between. CDR3 loop: CASSLALVRNEQFF. CDR3 sequence (DNA): TGTGCCAGCAGCTTGGCGCTTGTTAGGAATGAGCAGTTCTTC.

This clone was seen just once. The chain carries TRBV7-2 and TRBJ1-1; D perhaps matches TRBD1 (6 bases). The CDR3 covers 16 residues. In germline, CDR1 is SGHTA, CDR2 FQGNSA. Trimming pared 7 bases from V and 3 bases from J, leaving 21 bases between. DNA of the CDR3: TGTGCCAGCACCCTAGCGCCAGGGGCCGAGGACACTGAAGCTTTCTTT. This sequence encodes CASTLAPGAEDTEAFF.

The rearrangement uses TRBV4-3 and TRBJ1-6; D is uncertain. CDR3 size: 18 residues. The ends were cut back, 0 bases at V and 4 bases at J, with 16 bases in the middle. Germline V gives CDR1 LGHNA, CDR2 YSLEER. The CDR3: CASSQELNRSGYNSPLHF. For the CDR3, the DNA is TGCGCCAGCAGCCAAGAACTCAATAGATCAGGATATAATTCACCCCTCCACTTT.

CDR3 sequence reads: CASTGGTGIGEAFF. The CDR3 DNA reads as TGTGCCAGTACGGGAGGGACAGGGATCGGAGAAGCTTTCTTT. J is TRBJ1-1 and V is TRBV19; 9 bases fit TRBD1. After removal of 7 bases from V and 8 bases from J, the junction contained 11 bases not matched to a gene. Germline V gives CDR1 LNHDA, CDR2 SQIVND (reference sequence). This CDR3 has 14 amino acids.